A single sample is the source of the 3 T cell receptor beta chains below, sequenced in a study of T-cell reconstitution after alpha-beta-depleted transplantation in children. During its preparation, the TCRbeta library received unique molecular identifiers. TCRdb called the PCR reads again in MiXCR, with one record for every CDR3 protein. The sample shows about 200,000 distinct CDR3 sequences, roughly a sixth of them seen only once. Sequencing used PBMCs, mostly from graft donor cells, obtained 360 days after TCRalphabeta/CD19-depleted stem cell transplant. The receptors were sampled from a male patient under 10 years old who had a stem cell transplant for acute lymphoblastic leukemia, so the T cells may come from the graft donor.

With regard to this clonotype: A read error may account for a junction end that differs from germline. The V call is TRBV7-7, the J call TRBJ2-1, with D perhaps TRBD2 (6 bases). The CDR3 consists of 13 residues. Germline V lookup: CDR1 SSHAT, CDR2 FNYEAQ (reference sequence). The CDR3 nucleotides are TGTGCTAGCAGCCAAGGACTAAACAATGAGCAGTTCTTC. Protein product: CASSQGLNNEQFF.

The chain carries TRBV11-2 and TRBJ2-3, with 8 nucleotides matching TRBD2. The ends lost 4 bases at V and 6 bases at J; junction bases unmatched: 24. CDR1 SGHAT and CDR2 FQNNGV come from the germline V gene. This CDR3 is 20 amino acids long. CDR3 region: CASSYPDLLGLAGFFDTQYF. Here the CDR3 DNA reads TGTGCCAGCAGCTACCCAGATTTGCTCGGGCTAGCGGGTTTTTTTGATACGCAGTATTTT.

The chain couples TRBV20-1 to TRBJ2-5; D remains unclear. The V end lost 0 bases, the J end lost 1 base, and 12 bases lay between the germline ends. The V gene's germline CDR1 is DFQATT and CDR2 SNEGSKA (reference sequence). The CDR3 runs to 15 residues. Here the CDR3 reads CSARDIRFVQETQYF. CDR3 nucleotides: TGCAGTGCTAGAGATATCCGTTTCGTCCAAGAGACCCAGTACTTC.